The 23 T cell receptor beta chains below come from one sample, sequenced in a study of blood T cell repertoires in COVID-19. Measured with immunoSEQ multiplex PCR; TCRdb has only the in-frame clones, and not every one. This sample has some 250,000 clones; 88% occur once, and the top ten carry around 0.8%. Sequenced material: peripheral blood. The receptors derive from a young woman with acute or convalescent COVID-19.

This rearrangement joins TRBV9 to TRBJ2-1, with 10 bases aligning to TRBD1. V gave up 2 bases and J gave up 8 bases; unmatched junction bases: 13. Germline V gives CDR1 SGDLS, CDR2 YYNGEE. This CDR3 spans 17 amino acids. CDR3 sequence (DNA): TGTGCCAGCAGCGTCGGAGGAGGGGGACAGGGGACGCATGAGCAGTTCTTC. It encodes CASSVGGGGQGTHEQFF.

The V and J genes are TRBV7-9 and TRBJ1-4, with TRBD1 matching 10 bases. The V segment lost 5 bases and the J segment 7 bases; nucleotides outside the gene matches: 7. This CDR3 spans 15 amino acids. Germline V gene sequence: CDR1 SEHNR, CDR2 FQNEAQ (reference sequence). The CDR3 here is CASSGDRGRVEKLFF. The CDR3 DNA follows: TGTGCCAGCAGCGGTGACAGGGGGCGCGTTGAAAAACTGTTTTTT.

About this clone: The sample has other DNA sequences that encode this CDR3 too. This chain uses TRBV19 with TRBJ2-7, with D perhaps TRBD1 (7 bases). Trimming cost V 6 bases and J 1 base, with 13 bases left between them. The CDR3 has 14 amino acids. Germline V gene lookup returns CDR1 LNHDA and CDR2 SQIVND (reference sequence). CDR3 DNA: TGTGCCAGTAGGCGGGACAGTTCTTCCTACGAGCAGTACTTC. Its protein is CASRRDSSSYEQYF.

The chain employs TRBV10-1 and TRBJ1-2, with TRBD1 matching 12 bases. Germline values: CDR1 WNHNN, CDR2 SYGVQD (reference sequence). The trim removed 1 base at V and 2 bases at J, leaving 8 bases unmatched. There are 18 residues in the CDR3. DNA for the CDR3: TGCGCCAGCAGTGAGTTGGGACAGGGGGCTGAAGGAAACTATGGCTACACCTTC. It is translated as CASSELGQGAEGNYGYTF.

The chain carries TRBV18 and TRBJ2-7; D ambiguous. The V end lost 1 base, the J end lost 2 bases, and 9 bases lay between the germline ends. Germline V gives CDR1 KGHSH, CDR2 LQKENI. The CDR3 length is 14 residues. The chain's CDR3 is CASSPRPEPYEQYF. For the CDR3, the DNA is TGTGCCAGCTCACCACGCCCGGAGCCCTACGAGCAGTACTTC.

The chain joins TRBV27 to TRBJ2-7, with TRBD1 matching 10 bases. This CDR3 is built from 14 residues. V lost 6 bases, J lost 4 bases, and 6 bases stayed unmatched. The germline V gene has CDR1 MNHEY and CDR2 SMNVEV (reference sequence). CDR3 region: CASSNRQGAYEQYF. Here the CDR3 DNA reads TGTGCCAGCAGCAATCGACAGGGGGCTTACGAGCAGTACTTC.

V is TRBV27 and J is TRBJ2-7; the D gene is possibly TRBD1 (6 bases). Trimming removed 8 bases from V and 4 bases from J, with 12 bases in between. The germline CDR1 and CDR2 sequences are MNHEY and SMNVEV (reference sequence). The CDR3 is 12 residues long. The CDR3 nucleotides read TGTGCCAGCGCCCCGAGGGGGTACGAGCAGTACTTC. Its protein is CASAPRGYEQYF.

The chain employs TRBV27 and TRBJ2-5, with 8 nucleotides matching TRBD2. V was clipped by 2 bases and J by 4 bases; unmatched bases: 9. The length of the CDR3 is 16 residues. In germline, CDR1 is MNHEY, CDR2 SMNVEV (reference sequence). This chain's CDR3 is CASSLRTAGVGETQYF. The CDR3 DNA reads TGTGCCAGCAGTTTAAGGACAGCGGGAGTCGGAGAGACCCAGTACTTC.

The V gene is TRBV10-1, the J gene TRBJ1-4, with TRBD1 identical over 7 bases. The V segment lost 3 bases and the J segment 4 bases; nucleotides outside the gene matches: 2. Germline CDR1 is WNHNN and CDR2 is SYGVQD (reference sequence). CDR3 length: 14 residues. CDR3 DNA sequence: TGCGCCAGCAGTGATCCAGGGGGTAATGAAAAACTGTTTTTT. Its translation is CASSDPGGNEKLFF.

The CDR3 protein is CASSLVTSGPGNTGELFF. CDR3 DNA: TGCGCCAGCAGCTTGGTCACTAGCGGGCCAGGGAACACCGGGGAGCTGTTTTTT. The V call is TRBV5-1, the J call TRBJ2-2; 9 nucleotides match TRBD2. There are 18 residues in the CDR3. Germline loops: CDR1 SGHRS, CDR2 YFSETQ. J was trimmed by 1 base and V by 0 bases; bases with no gene match: 7.

V is TRBV11-3 and J is TRBJ2-2; D may be TRBD1 (6 bases). This CDR3 spans 17 amino acids. Trimming removed 0 bases from V and 1 base from J, with 12 bases in between. Germline V gene data show CDR1 as SGHNT and CDR2 as YENEEA. CDR3 DNA sequence: TGTGCCAGCAGCTTAGATTGGGACAAGGGGAACACCGGGGAGCTGTTTTTT. This sequence encodes CASSLDWDKGNTGELFF.

This rearrangement joins TRBV7-9 to TRBJ2-7, with 12 bases matching TRBD2. CDR1 and CDR2 (germline): SEHNR, FQNEAQ (reference sequence). The CDR3 totals 15 residues. The V segment lost 4 bases and the J segment 4 bases; nucleotides outside the gene matches: 5. The CDR3 bases are TGTGCCAGCAGCTCGACTAGCGGGAGTTGGTACGAGCAGTACTTC. Residues: CASSSTSGSWYEQYF.

V gene TRBV11-3 combines with J gene TRBJ1-3; D remains unclear. The CDR3 loop spans 14 amino acids. V lost 1 base and J 0 bases, leaving 4 bases between the germline ends. Germline V gives CDR1 SGHNT, CDR2 YENEEA. The CDR3 region has the DNA TGTGCCAGCAGCTTAGGACACTCTGGAAACACCATATATTTT. The encoded protein is CASSLGHSGNTIYF.

The gene calls are TRBV6-1 and TRBJ2-7, with D perhaps matching TRBD2 (6 bases). The germline CDR1 and CDR2 sequences are MNHNS and SASEGT. Trimming stripped 5 bases from V and 7 bases from J, with 15 bases between. This CDR3 is 13 amino acids long. The CDR3 spells CASSTGLGKEQYF. The CDR3, as DNA: TGTGCCAGCAGTACGGGACTCGGAAAAGAGCAGTACTTC.

The rearrangement links TRBV3-1 (or the pseudogene TRBV3-2) to TRBJ2-2; 11 nucleotides agree with TRBD2. The CDR3 loop spans 15 amino acids. Germline V lookup: CDR1 LGHDT, CDR2 YNNKEL (reference sequence). J was trimmed by 6 bases and V by 3 bases; bases with no gene match: 3. The CDR3 loop reads CASSQTSGIPGELFF. The DNA of the CDR3 is TGTGCCAGCAGCCAGACTAGCGGGATACCCGGGGAGCTGTTTTTT.

The rearrangement links TRBV24-1 to TRBJ2-2, with D unresolved. The germline V gene has CDR1 KGHDR and CDR2 SFDVKD. The CDR3 runs 14 residues. V was clipped by 2 bases and J by 6 bases, with 9 bases between them. The CDR3 here is CATSDSGSPGELFF. CDR3 DNA: TGTGCCACCAGTGATTCGGGTAGTCCCGGGGAGCTGTTTTTT.

The genes are TRBV6-2 or TRBV6-3 and TRBJ2-5; TRBD2 matches 14 bases. The CDR3 covers 15 residues. Germline V gives CDR1 MNHEY, CDR2 SVGEGT. Trimming took 5 bases from V and 4 from J; bases not matched to a gene: 3. The CDR3 sequence: CASSATSGRAETQYF. CDR3 nucleotide sequence: TGTGCCAGCAGTGCGACTAGCGGGAGGGCAGAGACCCAGTACTTC.

The V and J genes are TRBV5-1 and TRBJ1-3; 9 nucleotides agree with TRBD1. Trimming removed 5 bases from V and 0 bases from J; junction bases left unmatched: 18. CDR3 size: 20 residues. Per the germline V gene, CDR1 is SGHRS and CDR2 is YFSETQ. The CDR3 is CASRRDPGQGRGDSGNTIYF. CDR3 bases: TGCGCCAGCAGGAGGGACCCGGGACAGGGAAGAGGGGACTCTGGAAACACCATATATTTT.

V gene TRBV29-1 combines with J gene TRBJ2-5; a weak D match, TRBD1 (6 bases). The CDR3 sequence is 13 residues long. Germline lookup yields CDR1 SQVTM and CDR2 ANQGSEA. V lost 4 bases and J lost 5, with 14 bases in between. The CDR3: CSVGRGVLETQYF. Here the CDR3 DNA reads TGCAGCGTTGGCAGGGGCGTTCTTGAGACCCAGTACTTC.

The genes are TRBV7-9 and TRBJ1-5; TRBD1 might be the D (6 bases). V gave up 4 bases and J gave up 2 bases, with 15 bases separating them. The CDR3 has 16 residues. Germline V gives CDR1 SEHNR, CDR2 FQNEAQ (reference sequence). Here the CDR3 DNA reads TGTGCCAGCAGCTATGGGGGCCTCCAAGGCAATCAGCCCCAGCATTTT. This sequence encodes CASSYGGLQGNQPQHF.

The chain carries TRBV11-3 and TRBJ2-2; D is unresolved. The CDR3 loop spans 12 amino acids. Trimming left V 2 bases short and J 8 bases short, with 6 bases between. CDR1 is SGHNT, CDR2 YENEEA, per germline. CDR3 loop: CASSLWQGELFF. In DNA form, the CDR3 reads TGTGCCAGCAGCTTATGGCAGGGGGAGCTGTTTTTT.

The V gene is TRBV24-1, the J gene TRBJ2-1; the D gene is possibly TRBD2 (7 bases). The germline V gene encodes CDR1 KGHDR and CDR2 SFDVKD. V lost 6 bases and J lost 6, with 14 bases in between. The CDR3 loop spans 14 amino acids. CDR3 loop: CATSRGAMGNEQFF. The CDR3 DNA reads as TGTGCCACCAGTCGGGGGGCTATGGGCAATGAGCAGTTCTTC.

This clone was seen once. CDR3 DNA: TGTGCCAGCAGTTACCCCGCGGGAGGGCCTCCCAATGAGCAGTTCTTC. Its protein product is CASSYPAGGPPNEQFF. The V call is TRBV6-6, the J call TRBJ2-1, with TRBD2 matching over 9 bases. This CDR3 has 16 amino acids. The trim removed 2 bases at V and 6 bases at J, leaving 8 bases unmatched. Germline V gene sequence: CDR1 MNHNY, CDR2 SVGAGI (reference sequence).